The entry below gives a single T cell receptor (beta chain) sequence along with its context. Its antigen remains unknown. This specimen comes from a study of cytomegalovirus exposure and HLA in healthy donors. PCR amplification relied on 60 Vbeta primers (plus 13 Jbeta primers). Sequencing used immunoSEQ multiplex PCR; TCRdb keeps in-frame clones, though not all of them. Of roughly 140,000 clones listed, roughly 9.4% are singletons. Trimming cost V 1 base and J 0 bases, with 7 bases left between them. The CDR3 totals 15 residues. Germline loops: CDR1 KGHSH, CDR2 LQKENI. Study results and limitations: Donor immune exposure was known only as CMV serostatus. At a 0.05 false discovery rate, a later analysis found over 15,000 TCR beta sequences to be associated with HLA alleles.

The sample taken for sequencing was PBMCs. The receptor was derived from a male donor in good health and CMV-seronegative. The chain links TRBV18 to TRBJ1-3, with a tentative D call TRBD1 (6 bases). The CDR3 loop reads CASSPRQDSGNTIYF. DNA of the CDR3: TGTGCCAGCTCACCACGACAGGACTCTGGAAACACCATATATTTT.